The 5 T cell receptor beta chains in this list originate from one sample, sequenced in a study of OX40 agonist ivuxolimab in advanced cancers. Data came from immunoSEQ multiplex PCR; TCRdb stores just in-frame clones and leaves some out. The sample has approximately 45,000 clones, 75% to 85% seen once. The input for sequencing was CD4+ or CD8+ T cells sorted from blood, taken in a trial of the OX40 agonist ivuxolimab. The origin of the receptors is an adult with an advanced solid tumor such as melanoma, head and neck, liver or kidney cancer.

Comment on this clone: A junction boundary mismatches the germline segment, possibly from a read error. Within the sample, other DNA sequences also encode this same CDR3. This chain connects TRBV2 to TRBJ1-6, with D uncertain. This CDR3 comprises 13 residues. Looked up from germline, CDR1 is SNHLY and CDR2 is FYNNEI. DNA for the CDR3: TGCGCCAGCACAGATCTGAATGTTTCACCCCTCCACTTT. Amino acids: CASTDLNVSPLHF.

The chain employs TRBV5-4 and TRBJ1-2; D is uncertain. The CDR3 is 14 amino acids. The V end was cut by 0 bases, the J end by 8 bases, with 14 bases between. Germline-derived CDR1 and CDR2 are SGHNT and YYREEE (reference sequence). The CDR3 loop reads CASSLAAGSRGYTF. Written as DNA, the CDR3 is TGTGCCAGCAGCTTGGCCGCAGGCTCCCGCGGCTACACCTTC.

The chain joins TRBV7-2 to TRBJ2-1; 9 bases match TRBD1. Germline trimming cut 4 bases from V and 7 bases from J; bases unmatched to any gene: 2. This CDR3 is 13 amino acids long. Germline assignment: CDR1 SGHTA and CDR2 FQGNSA. This CDR3 is CASSWDRANEQFF. The CDR3 DNA reads as TGTGCCAGCAGCTGGGACAGGGCGAATGAGCAGTTCTTC. Full variable domain (remainder filled in from reference TRBV7-2 and TRBJ2-1): GAGVSQSPSNKVTEKGKDVELRCDPISGHTALYWYRQSLGQGLEFLIYFQGNSAPDKSGLPSDRFSAERTGGSVSTLTIQRTQQEDSAVYLCASSWDRANEQFFGPGTRLTVL.

The CDR3: CAYRQGGNTIYF. The CDR3 region has the DNA TGTGCTTACCGACAGGGTGGAAACACCATATATTTT. The chain is built from TRBV30 and TRBJ1-3; 7 bases are shared with TRBD1. Germline CDR1 is GTSNPN and CDR2 is SVGIG (reference sequence). The CDR3 sequence is 12 residues long. The complete variable domain, with remaining parts taken from reference TRBV30 and TRBJ1-3, reads SQTIHQWPATLVQPVGSPLSLECTVEGTSNPNLYWYRQAAGRGLQLLFYSVGIGQISSEVPQNLSASRPQDRQFILSSKKLLLSDSGFYLCAYRQGGNTIYFGEGSWLTVV.

The V gene is TRBV6-5, the J gene TRBJ2-5; D unclear. Trimming took off 0 bases at V and 1 base at J, with 9 bases between the two ends. Germline V gene data show CDR1 as MNHEY and CDR2 as SVGAGI. This CDR3 spans 15 amino acids. CDR3 residues: CASSYSAGPQETQYF. CDR3 DNA sequence: TGTGCCAGCAGTTACTCGGCAGGACCCCAAGAGACCCAGTACTTC.